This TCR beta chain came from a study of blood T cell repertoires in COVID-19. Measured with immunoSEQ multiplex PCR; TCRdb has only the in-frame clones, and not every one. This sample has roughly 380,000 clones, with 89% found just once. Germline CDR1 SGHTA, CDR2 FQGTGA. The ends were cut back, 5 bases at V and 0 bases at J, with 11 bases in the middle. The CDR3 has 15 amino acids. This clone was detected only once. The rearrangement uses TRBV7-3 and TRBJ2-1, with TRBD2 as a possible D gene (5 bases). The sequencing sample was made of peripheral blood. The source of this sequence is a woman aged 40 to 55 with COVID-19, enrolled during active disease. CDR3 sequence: CASSGSESSYNEQFF. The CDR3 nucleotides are TGTGCCAGCAGCGGTAGCGAGAGCTCCTACAATGAGCAGTTCTTC. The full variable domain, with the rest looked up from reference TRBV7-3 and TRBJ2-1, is GAGVSQTPSNKVTEKGKYVELRCDPISGHTALYWYRQSLGQGPEFLIYFQGTGAADDSGLPNDRFFAVRPEGSVSTLKIQRTERGDSAVYLCASSGSESSYNEQFFGPGTRLTVL.